The subject of this entry is one T cell receptor (beta chain). The table lists this clonotype with a few counts. Its antigen is unknown. No qualities accompany the bases; no much larger clone lies one base away. Data came from an Illumina HiSeq 2500. Quantitative 5'-RACE with molecular barcodes was the method used to prepare the TCR beta libraries. Processing in the source paper ran as follows. To identify disease-linked TCR variants, a new computational method was used, one built on a probabilistic model of VDJ rearrangement. TCRdb redid the processing of the public reads, applying fastp at Q25 and MiXCR, and retained in-frame beta chains. When rows share a CDR3 protein, they turn into one entry using the most common DNA and genes. TCRdb's processing, not the study's, gives the V and J calls here. This sample comprises just over 300,000 distinct CDR3 sequences, about a fifth of them detected only once. The ten largest account for roughly 3.4% of the sample.

These data are taken from a study of CD8 T cells in ankylosing spondylitis (dated by TCRdb to between 2016 and 2019). The study in broad terms: The study set out to find disease-linked TCR variants by profiling T cell receptor beta repertoires in ankylosing spondylitis patients and healthy donors. Samples of peripheral blood were taken, and for ankylosing spondylitis patients, synovial fluid was collected as well. In total, the full study cohort was made up of approximately 99 healthy donors and roughly 27 ankylosing spondylitis patients. Study-level results and caveats: Blood from ankylosing spondylitis patients appeared to be characterized by a TCR beta motif composed of eight highly homologous amino acid variants. The disease-linked clones were reported to be significantly enriched in matched synovial fluid samples from ankylosing spondylitis patients. Some motif variants had previously been reported in the synovial fluid and blood of reactive arthritis patients, which suggests shared mechanisms of disease initiation. In peripheral blood, the disease-linked clones were found at relatively low frequencies and had a CD8+ phenotype.

Sequenced sample: blood, either unsorted or a sorted T cell fraction (not recorded which). This clonotype originated in a female donor with ankylosing spondylitis or in good health (not recorded which).

The DNA sequence is TGTGCCAGCAGCTCGAGCATGCGGGGGAGCTCCTACAATGAGCAGTTCTTC. Its protein reads: CASSSSMRGSSYNEQFF. Recombination joined TRBV9 with TRBJ2-1, with 7 bases aligning to TRBD2. For CDR1 and CDR2, the germline V gene lists SGDLS and YYNGEE. Germline trimming amounts to 4 bases on V and 0 bases on J, with 10 as the count of junction bases outside the gene matches. The cysteine opens and the phenylalanine closes a CDR3 of 17 amino acids. Kept here is only the CDR3 DNA, which spans 51 bases and is read in frame from base 1.